The 14 T cell receptor beta chains below all came from one sample that was sequenced in a study of T cells in Graves' hyperthyroidism and ophthalmopathy. TCR beta CDR3 regions were amplified from RNA transcripts. An initial round of RT-PCR targeting the TCR CDR3 relied on the HTBI primer set. Each CDR3 protein gets one entry after TCRdb re-called the multiplex PCR reads with MiXCR. Counted here are nearly 750,000 distinct CDR3 sequences, roughly a third occurring once; the ten biggest clones make up more than 25%. What was sequenced was blood. The source of these receptors is a woman between 40 and 55 years old with Graves' hyperthyroidism.

This clonotype was counted many times. This chain joins TRBV10-2 and TRBJ2-5; 8 bases match TRBD1. The V gene's germline CDR1 is WSHSY and CDR2 SAAADI. The CDR3 sequence is 13 residues long. Trimming at V came to 5 bases and at J to 6 bases, leaving 5 bases not matched to a gene. DNA of the CDR3: TGCGCCAGCAGTCGGACAGGGCTTCAGACCCAGTACTTC. Its protein is CASSRTGLQTQYF.

This clonotype was detected only once. Germline and junction disagree at one end, which may indicate a read error. The chain combines TRBV30 with TRBJ1-3; D is ambiguous. The germline gives CDR1 GTSNPN, CDR2 SVGIG (reference sequence). The CDR3 is made up of 12 amino acids. The DNA of the CDR3 is TGTGCCTGCAGGAACTCTGGAGACACCATATATTTT. Its translation is CACRNSGDTIYF.

This clonotype has at least ten counts. V is TRBV20-1 and J is TRBJ1-1; the match to TRBD1 covers 8 bases. J lost 1 base, V lost 5 bases, and 6 bases had no gene match. Per the germline V gene, CDR1 is DFQATT and CDR2 is SNEGSKA (reference sequence). The CDR3 has 14 amino acids. DNA for the CDR3: TGCAGTGCTCTAGGGACAGGTCAGAACACTGAAGCTTTCTTT. Residues: CSALGTGQNTEAFF.

Comment on this clonotype: Compared with germline, one end of the junction differs, possibly owing to a read error. The chain couples TRBV10-3 to TRBJ1-2; D is uncertain. Germline V gene lookup returns CDR1 ENHRY and CDR2 SYGVKD. The CDR3 sequence is 15 residues long. The CDR3 protein is CASSYYRITNYGYTF. The CDR3 nucleotides are TGTGCCAGCAGTTACTATAGGATAACTAACTATGGCTACACCTTC.

The rearrangement uses TRBV28 and TRBJ1-2; 10 bases line up with TRBD1. The CDR3 consists of 17 residues. Germline V gene data show CDR1 as MDHEN and CDR2 as SYDVKM. The ends lost 6 bases at V and 7 bases at J; junction bases unmatched: 17. This CDR3 is CASRLWVLDRGHGGYTF. The CDR3 DNA reads TGTGCCAGCAGACTTTGGGTGCTTGACAGGGGGCACGGTGGCTACACCTTC.

The chain joins TRBV7-2 to TRBJ2-5, with unresolved D. The ends were cut back, 6 bases at V and 5 bases at J, with 13 bases in the middle. Germline lookup yields CDR1 SGHTA and CDR2 FQGNSA. There are 13 residues in the CDR3. CDR3 DNA: TGTGCCAGCAGTCAAATAAACCCCGAGACCCAGTACTTC. Translating gives CASSQINPETQYF.

This clonotype showed up just once. This chain connects TRBV6-1 to TRBJ1-1, with 9 bases fitting TRBD1. The CDR3 sequence is 12 residues long. Germline loops: CDR1 MNHNS, CDR2 SASEGT. The V gene end was trimmed by 6 bases and the J gene end by 7 bases; junction bases not matched to a gene: 3. The CDR3 loop reads CASRGQGDEAFF. CDR3 nucleotides: TGTGCCAGCAGGGGACAGGGTGATGAAGCTTTCTTT.

The V call is TRBV7-2, the J call TRBJ2-1, with D unresolved. V was clipped by 5 bases and J by 10 bases, with 12 bases between them. The germline V gene has CDR1 SGHTA and CDR2 FQGNSA. There are 12 residues in the CDR3. This CDR3 is CASSLRIREQFF. CDR3 in DNA: TGTGCCAGCAGCCTCAGGATAAGGGAGCAGTTCTTC.

V is TRBV7-9 and J is TRBJ1-2; D is ambiguous. Trimming removed 8 bases from V and 2 bases from J, with 9 bases in between. Germline V lookup: CDR1 SEHNR, CDR2 FQNEAQ (reference sequence). This CDR3 has 12 amino acids. The CDR3 sequence is CASPGKNYGYTF. The CDR3 coding sequence is TGTGCCAGCCCCGGGAAAAACTATGGCTACACCTTC. Filled out from reference TRBV7-9 and TRBJ1-2, the complete variable domain reads DTGVSQNPRHKITKRGQNVTFRCDPISEHNRLYWYRQTLGQGPEFLTYFQNEAQLEKSRLLSDRFSAERPKGSFSTLEIQRTEQGDSAMYLCASPGKNYGYTFGSGTRLTVV.

This clonotype was counted between two and nine times. The V call is TRBV7-9, the J call TRBJ2-5, with unresolved D. The CDR3 is made up of 12 amino acids. Germline V lookup: CDR1 SEHNR, CDR2 FQNEAQ (reference sequence). Trimming removed 4 bases at V and 5 bases at J, with 8 bases between. DNA for the CDR3: TGTGCCAGCAGCTCCCCGTTTGAGACCCAGTACTTC. Its protein is CASSSPFETQYF. Supplemented by reference TRBV7-9 and TRBJ2-5, the full variable domain reads DTGVSQNPRHKITKRGQNVTFRCDPISEHNRLYWYRQTLGQGPEFLTYFQNEAQLEKSRLLSDRFSAERPKGSFSTLEIQRTEQGDSAMYLCASSSPFETQYFGPGTRLLVL.

This rearrangement joins TRBV6-2 or TRBV6-3 to TRBJ1-2; 8 bases agree with TRBD1. The V segment lost 5 bases and the J segment 4 bases; nucleotides outside the gene matches: 9. CDR1 and CDR2 from the germline V gene are MNHEY and SVGEGT. CDR3 length: 15 residues. CDR3 residues: CASSNTIGQGYGYTF. The CDR3 DNA reads TGTGCCAGCAGTAACACCATCGGACAGGGCTATGGCTACACCTTC.

This clonotype came up many times. The CDR3 loop reads CASSDGTDNYGYTF. The CDR3, as DNA: TGTGCCAGCAGTGATGGGACAGACAACTATGGCTACACCTTC. The genes are TRBV12-3 or TRBV12-4 and TRBJ1-2, with TRBD1 matching 7 bases. The CDR3 is 14 residues long. The ends lost 5 bases at V and 2 bases at J; junction bases unmatched: 5.

This clonotype has a count of ten or more. J is TRBJ1-5 and V is TRBV7-8; D may be TRBD1 (5 bases). From germline, CDR1 is SGHVS and CDR2 FQNEAQ. Between the trimmed V and J ends, which lost 5 bases and 5 bases, there was a span of 10 bases. The CDR3 loop spans 13 amino acids. This chain's CDR3 is CASSQQEDQPQHF. CDR3 nucleotide sequence: TGTGCCAGCAGCCAACAGGAGGATCAGCCCCAGCATTTT.

J is TRBJ2-7 and V is TRBV5-6; weak D call: TRBD2 (5 bases). V lost 2 bases to trimming and J lost 3 bases, with 12 bases between them. The germline gives CDR1 SGHDT, CDR2 YYEEEE. The CDR3 spans 14 residues. CDR3 DNA: TGTGCCAGCAGCTTCGGAGGCGTCCGCTACGAGCAGTACTTC. Its protein product is CASSFGGVRYEQYF.